Each of the 28 T cell receptor beta chains below was sequenced from the same sample in a study of early T cells in non-severe SARS-CoV-2 infection. TCRdb processed the 5' RACE reads anew with MiXCR; each CDR3 protein has one entry. The sample carries 28,000 or so distinct CDR3 sequences, roughly 5.3% recorded once. Sequences were obtained from whole blood. The receptors derive from an adult who was a healthcare worker with PCR-confirmed SARS-CoV-2 infection or an uninfected control (not recorded which).

This clonotype was recorded at least ten times. The gene calls are TRBV20-1 and TRBJ2-1; D unresolved. V lost 2 bases, J lost 9 bases, and 8 bases lay in between. The CDR3 is 11 residues long. Germline V gene sequence: CDR1 DFQATT, CDR2 SNEGSKA (reference sequence). The CDR3 spells CSARPSGEQFF. CDR3 coding DNA: TGCAGTGCTAGACCCTCGGGTGAGCAGTTCTTC.

The V and J genes are TRBV6-2 or TRBV6-3 and TRBJ2-7, with TRBD1 matching over 10 bases. Trimming cost V 7 bases and J 3 bases; bases outside gene matches: 9. CDR3 length: 15 amino acids. Germline V gene sequence: CDR1 MNHEY, CDR2 SVGEGT. The CDR3 DNA follows: TGTGCCAGCATCTACGGGACAGGGGTTCTCTACGAGCAGTACTTC. This translates into CASIYGTGVLYEQYF.

This clonotype was counted ten times or more. CDR3 in amino acids: CASSSSGPSYNEQFF. CDR3 nucleotide sequence: TGTGCCAGCAGCTCCAGCGGGCCATCCTACAATGAGCAGTTCTTC. The chain recombines TRBV7-9 with TRBJ2-1; possibly TRBD2 for D (6 bases). This CDR3 has 15 amino acids. V lost 4 bases, J lost 1 base, and 11 bases lay in between. Germline values: CDR1 SEHNR, CDR2 FQNEAQ (reference sequence).

This sequence joins TRBV11-3 and TRBJ2-1; weak D call: TRBD1 (6 bases). The CDR3 runs 13 residues. The V gene lost 1 base and the J gene lost 8 bases, with 9 bases spanning the gap. Germline V gene lookup returns CDR1 SGHNT and CDR2 YENEEA. The CDR3 bases are TGTGCCAGCAGCTTAGTGCAGGGGTATGAGCAGTTCTTC. Amino acid sequence: CASSLVQGYEQFF.

The rearrangement joins TRBV28 to TRBJ1-5; D is unresolved. The CDR3 is made up of 15 amino acids. Germline-derived CDR1 and CDR2 are MDHEN and SYDVKM. Trimming took off 4 bases at V and 4 bases at J, with 14 bases between the two ends. The CDR3, as DNA: TGTGCCAGCAGTTCTTCCCGACGGGTTAATCAGCCCCAGCATTTT. This translates into CASSSSRRVNQPQHF. The full variable domain, with the rest looked up from reference TRBV28 and TRBJ1-5, is DVKVTQSSRYLVKRTGEKVFLECVQDMDHENMFWYRQDPGLGLRLIYFSYDVKMKEKGDIPEGYSVSREKKERFSLILESASTNQTSMYLCASSSSRRVNQPQHFGDGTRLSIL.

As regards this clonotype: A read error is possible here, since a much larger clone lies one base away. The genes are TRBV7-2 and TRBJ2-6; D is possibly TRBD1 or TRBD2 (5 bases each). The CDR3 length is 15 residues. The germline gives CDR1 SGHTA, CDR2 FQGNSA. CDR3 bases: TGTGCCAACAGCTCGGGGACCTCTGGGGCCAACGTCCTGACTTTC. Translated: CANSSGTSGANVLTF.

This clonotype was seen at least ten times. The chain links TRBV7-2 to TRBJ1-2; D is possibly TRBD1 (6 bases). Germline lookup yields CDR1 SGHTA and CDR2 FQGNSA. V was pared by 1 base and J by 6 bases, with 9 bases between. The CDR3 totals 13 residues. The CDR3 loop reads CASSLEWGHGYTF. CDR3 in DNA: TGTGCCAGCAGCTTAGAGTGGGGGCATGGCTACACCTTC.

This clonotype has at least ten counts. The CDR3, as DNA: TGTGCCAGCAGCGTCAGCTACGAGCAGTACTTC. Translated: CASSVSYEQYF. The rearrangement joins TRBV4-2 to TRBJ2-7; D gene unclear. Germline CDR1 LGHNA, CDR2 YNFKEQ. The CDR3 has 11 residues. V was trimmed by 5 bases and J by 3 bases, leaving 5 bases between them.

The chain is built from TRBV5-4 and TRBJ2-5, with D uncertain. With 0 bases removed from V and 0 bases from J, the gap between germline ends came to 6 bases. This CDR3 is 14 amino acids long. The V gene's germline CDR1 is SGHNT and CDR2 YYREEE (reference sequence). The DNA for the CDR3 is TGTGCCAGCAGCTTGGAACTCTACCAAGAGACCCAGTACTTC. It yields the protein CASSLELYQETQYF. Full variable domain (missing parts from reference TRBV5-4 and TRBJ2-5): ETGVTQSPTHLIKTRGQQVTLRCSSQSGHNTVSWYQQALGQGPQFIFQYYREEENGRGNFPPRFSGLQFPNYSSELNVNALELDDSALYLCASSLELYQETQYFGPGTRLLVL.

This clonotype was counted many times. V and J are TRBV5-1 and TRBJ2-1; tentative D call: TRBD1 (6 bases). This CDR3 has 13 residues. Germline CDR1 reads SGHRS; CDR2 reads YFSETQ. V was clipped by 7 bases and J by 6 bases, with 14 bases between them. CDR3 loop: CASRLDSSNEQFF. The CDR3, as DNA: TGCGCCAGCCGATTGGACAGTTCCAATGAGCAGTTCTTC.

This clonotype came up many times. This chain links TRBV29-1 with TRBJ2-1; 9 bases fit TRBD1. Trimming at V came to 7 bases and at J to 10 bases, leaving 14 bases not matched to a gene. The CDR3 consists of 14 residues. Per germline, CDR1 SQVTM and CDR2 ANQGSEA. Here the CDR3 reads CSALETGGLGEQFF. CDR3 in DNA: TGCAGCGCCCTAGAGACAGGGGGGCTGGGAGAGCAGTTCTTC.

This clonotype was picked up many times. This chain links TRBV5-1 with TRBJ1-1; no clear D. This CDR3 comprises 13 residues. In germline, CDR1 is SGHRS, CDR2 YFSETQ. Trimming cost V 4 bases and J 5 bases, with 12 bases left between them. The CDR3 nucleotides read TGCGCCAGCAGCCCGGTGGTCGGGACTGAAGCTTTCTTT. The encoded protein is CASSPVVGTEAFF. Full variable domain (outside the CDR3, taken from reference TRBV5-1 and TRBJ1-1): KAGVTQTPRYLIKTRGQQVTLSCSPISGHRSVSWYQQTPGQGLQFLFEYFSETQRNKGNFPGRFSGRQFSNSRSEMNVSTLELGDSALYLCASSPVVGTEAFFGQGTRLTVV.

This clonotype was detected ten times or more. The chain carries TRBV15 and TRBJ2-1; TRBD2 agrees at 8 bases. In germline, CDR1 is LNHNV, CDR2 YYDKDF (reference sequence). The CDR3 is 14 amino acids. V was pared by 4 bases and J by 6 bases, with 5 bases of the junction left unmatched. This CDR3 reads CATSKREGVNEQFF. As DNA, the CDR3 is TGTGCCACCAGCAAACGGGAGGGGGTCAATGAGCAGTTCTTC. Complete variable domain (other parts from reference TRBV15 and TRBJ2-1): DAMVIQNPRYQVTQFGKPVTLSCSQTLNHNVMYWYQQKSSQAPKLLFHYYDKDFNNEADTPDNFQSRRPNTSFCFLDIRSPGLGDTAMYLCATSKREGVNEQFFGPGTRLTVL.

The chain has TRBV11-2 and TRBJ1-3; 7 bases are shared with TRBD1. The CDR3 extends over 17 amino acids. CDR1 is SGHAT and CDR2 is FQNNGV in the germline V gene. Trimming cost V 0 bases and J 0 bases; bases outside gene matches: 5. CDR3: CASSLDGGTVSGNTIYF. The CDR3 DNA sequence: TGTGCCAGCAGCTTAGACGGCGGGACAGTCTCTGGAAACACCATATATTTT.

This clonotype was detected many times. The V gene is TRBV6-6, the J gene TRBJ1-3; a weak D match, TRBD1 (5 bases). Trimming took 0 bases from V and 2 from J, leaving 14 bases between them. The CDR3 runs to 17 residues. CDR1 is MNHNY and CDR2 is SVGAGI in the germline V gene (reference sequence). Here the CDR3 reads CASSYSPRAQAGNTIYF. The CDR3 region has the DNA TGTGCCAGCAGTTACTCCCCCCGGGCACAGGCTGGAAACACCATATATTTT.

This clonotype was counted between two and nine times. The V gene is TRBV6-6, the J gene TRBJ2-2; tentative D call: TRBD2 (6 bases). Germline-derived CDR1 and CDR2 are MNHNY and SVGAGI (reference sequence). The CDR3 has 14 amino acids. V was pared by 4 bases and J by 5 bases, with 11 bases between. The DNA of the CDR3 is TGTGCCAGCAGTTGGGGCCGGGGGACCGGGGAGCTGTTTTTT. Translated, it gives CASSWGRGTGELFF.

Ten or more counts support this clonotype. The CDR3 loop reads CSARLAGSEDTQYF. The CDR3 coding sequence is TGCAGTGCTAGACTAGCGGGATCGGAGGATACGCAGTATTTT. The chain combines TRBV20-1 with TRBJ2-3; TRBD2 agrees at 9 bases. The CDR3 loop spans 14 amino acids. Losses at the gene ends were 2 bases for V and 6 bases for J; bases not matched to a gene: 6. Germline CDR1 DFQATT, CDR2 SNEGSKA (reference sequence).

The gene calls are TRBV7-9 and TRBJ2-1; a weak D match, TRBD1 (6 bases). The V and J ends lost 0 bases and 10 bases respectively, with 7 bases between them. The germline V gene encodes CDR1 SEHNR and CDR2 FQNEAQ (reference sequence). The CDR3 runs to 12 residues. This chain's CDR3 is CASSLAGTEQFF. DNA of the CDR3: TGTGCCAGCAGCTTAGCCGGGACAGAGCAGTTCTTC.

The table lists this clonotype with many counts. The chain joins TRBV9 to TRBJ1-3, with 9 bases that match TRBD1. Germline trimming cut 3 bases from V and 3 bases from J; bases unmatched to any gene: 4. CDR1 and CDR2 (germline): SGDLS, YYNGEE. There are 15 residues in the CDR3. The DNA of the CDR3 is TGTGCCAGCAGCGGGACAGGGGCCGGTGGAAACACCATATATTTT. It yields the protein CASSGTGAGGNTIYF. The full variable domain, with the rest looked up from reference TRBV9 and TRBJ1-3, is DSGVTQTPKHLITATGQRVTLRCSPRSGDLSVYWYQQSLDQGLQFLIQYYNGEERAKGNILERFSAQQFPDLHSELNLSSLELGDSALYFCASSGTGAGGNTIYFGEGSWLTVV.

This clonotype was picked up many times. The chain links TRBV9 to TRBJ2-2; D not resolved. The CDR3 loop spans 11 amino acids. Germline V gene sequence: CDR1 SGDLS, CDR2 YYNGEE. V lost 2 bases and J 6 bases, leaving 2 bases between the germline ends. The CDR3 DNA is TGTGCCAGCAGCGTGTCCGGGGAGCTGTTTTTT. Translated, it gives CASSVSGELFF. The full variable domain, completed using reference TRBV9 and TRBJ2-2, is DSGVTQTPKHLITATGQRVTLRCSPRSGDLSVYWYQQSLDQGLQFLIQYYNGEERAKGNILERFSAQQFPDLHSELNLSSLELGDSALYFCASSVSGELFFGEGSRLTVL.

This clonotype showed up many times. The rearrangement joins TRBV28 to TRBJ1-1; a possible D gene is TRBD1 (6 bases). V was clipped by 6 bases and J by 12 bases, with 20 bases between them. Germline CDR1 reads MDHEN; CDR2 reads SYDVKM. This CDR3 is built from 13 residues. CDR3 sequence reads: CASRTGTPLFSFF. Here the CDR3 DNA reads TGTGCCAGCAGGACCGGGACACCCTTATTTTCTTTCTTT.

In its sample, this clonotype was seen many times. The rearrangement joins TRBV7-2 to TRBJ2-1; TRBD2 matches at 15 bases. V was pared by 2 bases and J by 4 bases, with 6 bases of the junction left unmatched. Germline assignment: CDR1 SGHTA and CDR2 FQGNSA. The CDR3 is made up of 18 amino acids. CDR3 sequence reads: CASSLMGLAGGRYNEQFF. The CDR3 coding sequence is TGTGCCAGCAGCTTAATGGGACTAGCGGGAGGTCGGTACAATGAGCAGTTCTTC.

In this sample, this clonotype turned up many times. The chain links TRBV6-5 to TRBJ1-1, with 7 bases matching TRBD1. Germline CDR1 and CDR2: MNHEY and SVGAGI. There are 15 residues in the CDR3. Trimming at V came to 0 bases and at J to 5 bases, leaving 6 bases not matched to a gene. The CDR3 spells CASSYSRDSPTEAFF. As DNA, the CDR3 is TGTGCCAGCAGTTACTCTCGGGACAGCCCAACTGAAGCTTTCTTT.

This clonotype occurred once. An end of the junction differs from the germline gene, which may be a read error. The J gene is TRBJ1-4, the V gene TRBV7-2; D not certain. CDR1 and CDR2 (germline): SGHTA, FQGNSA. The CDR3 is 14 residues long. The CDR3 spells CVSSPFTTNEKLFF. The CDR3 nucleotides read TGTGTCAGCAGCCCCTTTACAACTAATGAAAAACTGTTTTTT. Combining the CDR3 with reference TRBV7-2 and TRBJ1-4 gives the whole variable domain GAGVSQSPSNKVTEKGKDVELRCDPISGHTALYWYRQSLGQGLEFLIYFQGNSAPDKSGLPSDRFSAERTGGSVSTLTIQRTQQEDSAVYLCVSSPFTTNEKLFFGSGTQLSVL.

In its sample, this clonotype was seen many times. The CDR3 sequence: CASSMSTDTQYF. The CDR3 bases are TGCGCCAGCAGCATGAGCACAGATACGCAGTATTTT. The rearrangement joins TRBV5-1 to TRBJ2-3; the D is unclear. CDR1 is SGHRS and CDR2 is YFSETQ in the germline V gene. The ends were cut back, 4 bases at V and 0 bases at J, with 3 bases in the middle. The CDR3 extends over 12 amino acids.

This clonotype was seen ten or more times. The chain carries TRBV7-6 and TRBJ2-1; TRBD2 agrees at 9 bases. This CDR3 is 15 amino acids long. The ends lost 5 bases at V and 0 bases at J; junction bases unmatched: 2. CDR1 is SGHVS and CDR2 is FNYEAQ in the germline V gene. The CDR3 bases are TGTGCCAGCAGCCATAGCGGGAGCTCCTACAATGAGCAGTTCTTC. Translating gives CASSHSGSSYNEQFF.

V and J are TRBV10-3 and TRBJ2-3; no firm D call. The V and J ends lost 0 bases and 3 bases respectively, with 10 bases between them. This CDR3 comprises 15 residues. Germline CDR1 is ENHRY and CDR2 is SYGVKD. In DNA form, the CDR3 reads TGTGCCATCAGTGAGTCAAGAGTGGCAACAGATACGCAGTATTTT. Amino acid sequence: CAISESRVATDTQYF.

This clonotype has a count of ten or more. The CDR3 loop is CATSDTSGGSYNEQFF. The CDR3 DNA sequence: TGTGCCACCAGTGATACTAGCGGGGGCTCCTACAATGAGCAGTTCTTC. The chain combines TRBV24-1 with TRBJ2-1, with 11 bases that match TRBD2. CDR1 and CDR2 from the germline V gene are KGHDR and SFDVKD. The CDR3 runs to 16 residues. With V trimmed by 3 bases and J by 0 bases, 0 bases remained unmatched.